The 16 T cell receptor beta chains presented below share a single source sample, sequenced in a study of PD-1 blockade in classical Hodgkin lymphoma. Assay used: immunoSEQ multiplex PCR; TCRdb lists only in-frame clones, some missing. Counted here are 84,000 or so clones, around nine tenths occurring once; the ten biggest clones make up around 2.4%. Every patient relapsed after autologous stem cell transplantation, and brentuximab vedotin exposure varied. Sequenced here: peripheral blood mononuclear cells (PBMCs), sampled before the second cycle of nivolumab. The origin of the receptors is a human donor with classical Hodgkin lymphoma.

The chain couples TRBV7-2 to TRBJ2-1; maybe TRBD1 (5 bases). The CDR3 covers 12 residues. Germline loops: CDR1 SGHTA, CDR2 FQGNSA. V lost 2 bases and J 13 bases, leaving 12 bases between the germline ends. As DNA, the CDR3 is TGTGCCAGCAGCTTATTGGGGCTACACCAGTTCTTC. It encodes CASSLLGLHQFF.

This clone was recorded once. The chain links TRBV11-2 to TRBJ2-7, with D maybe TRBD1 (6 bases). In germline, CDR1 is SGHAT, CDR2 FQNNGV. The CDR3 sequence is 14 residues long. The germline V and J ends were trimmed by 1 base and 3 bases, with 10 bases remaining between them. CDR3 sequence reads: CASSLGTADYEQYF. In DNA, the CDR3 is TGTGCCAGCAGCTTAGGGACAGCAGACTACGAGCAGTACTTC.

V and J are TRBV27 and TRBJ1-5, with TRBD1 matching over 7 bases. Germline trimming cut 0 bases from V and 7 bases from J; bases unmatched to any gene: 6. The CDR3 runs 15 residues. Germline CDR1 MNHEY, CDR2 SMNVEV (reference sequence). DNA for the CDR3: TGTGCCAGCAGTTTATCCCCAGGGGGGAAACAGCCCCAGCATTTT. It encodes CASSLSPGGKQPQHF.

The genes are TRBV7-8 and TRBJ2-7, with TRBD1 matching over 7 bases. The CDR3 contains 15 residues. With V trimmed by 6 bases and J by 1 base, 9 bases remained unmatched. CDR1 is SGHVS, CDR2 FQNEAQ, per germline. Here the CDR3 reads CASRATTGSSYEQYF. CDR3 nucleotide sequence: TGTGCCAGCAGAGCCACGACAGGGTCTTCCTACGAGCAGTACTTC.

V gene TRBV14 combines with J gene TRBJ2-7, with a weak D call TRBD2 (6 bases). The germline gives CDR1 SGHDN, CDR2 FVKESK. V was trimmed by 5 bases and J by 6 bases, leaving 17 bases between them. This CDR3 has 14 residues. The CDR3 here is CASSDPTNGGEQYF. The CDR3, as DNA: TGTGCCAGCAGCGACCCGACAAACGGGGGCGAGCAGTACTTC.

The chain carries TRBV27 and TRBJ2-5; D gene uncertain. The germline V and J ends were trimmed by 2 bases and 5 bases, with 9 bases remaining between them. In germline, CDR1 is MNHEY, CDR2 SMNVEV (reference sequence). The CDR3 is made up of 13 amino acids. This CDR3 is CASSLQIGETQYF. The DNA of the CDR3 is TGTGCCAGCAGTTTACAGATTGGGGAGACCCAGTACTTC.

The chain is built from TRBV27 and TRBJ2-5; 10 bases fit TRBD1. Near its end, the DNA agrees better with TRBJ2-7, so the J call may be wrong. CDR3 length: 17 amino acids. CDR1 and CDR2 (germline): MNHEY, SMNVEV (reference sequence). CDR3 DNA sequence: TGTGCCAGCAGTTTAATAGGGACAGGGGAGACTTCCTACGAGCAGTACTTC. Translating gives CASSLIGTGETSYEQYF.

This clone came up once. The J gene is TRBJ1-2, the V gene TRBV10-3, with 8 nucleotides matching TRBD1. Germline values: CDR1 ENHRY, CDR2 SYGVKD. This CDR3 is built from 14 residues. J was trimmed by 7 bases and V by 7 bases; bases with no gene match: 11. DNA for the CDR3: TGTGCCATCAATGTCGGGCAGGGGGCTTTTGGCTACACCTTC. Translation: CAINVGQGAFGYTF.

The rearrangement links TRBV7-3 to TRBJ2-5, with TRBD1 matching 11 bases. After removal of 1 base from V and 9 bases from J, the junction contained 4 bases not matched to a gene. This CDR3 has 14 amino acids. Germline CDR1 is SGHTA and CDR2 is FQGTGA. The CDR3 coding sequence is TGTGCCAGCAGCTTAATCGGGACAGGGGGGGCCCAGTACTTC. This translates into CASSLIGTGGAQYF.

The V call is TRBV30, the J call TRBJ2-7; TRBD2 might be the D (7 bases). This CDR3 has 15 amino acids. Germline V gene sequence: CDR1 GTSNPN, CDR2 SVGIG (reference sequence). V was cut by 1 base and J by 6 bases, with 19 bases left in between. CDR3: CAWSASQGRVGEQYF. The CDR3 nucleotides read TGTGCCTGGAGTGCTTCCCAGGGGAGGGTCGGCGAGCAGTACTTC.

The chain uses TRBV7-2 and TRBJ2-1; TRBD1 is a possible D gene (5 bases). V lost 3 bases, J lost 0 bases, and 9 bases lay in between. CDR1 and CDR2 (germline): SGHTA, FQGNSA. The CDR3 totals 15 residues. This CDR3 is CASSLEGVSYNEQFF. CDR3 in DNA: TGTGCCAGCAGCTTGGAAGGGGTCTCCTACAATGAGCAGTTCTTC.

CDR3 in amino acids: CACYHRGPYYGYTF. CDR3 DNA: TGTGCCTGTTACCACAGGGGGCCCTACTATGGCTACACCTTC. This chain links TRBV30 with TRBJ1-2; 9 bases agree with TRBD1. Trimming at V came to 6 bases and at J to 3 bases, leaving 8 bases not matched to a gene. The CDR3 runs to 14 residues. The germline V gene encodes CDR1 GTSNPN and CDR2 SVGIG (reference sequence).

CDR3 in DNA: TGTGCCAGCAGCTTAAACAGGGGGGGCAATCAGCCCCAGCATTTT. Its translation is CASSLNRGGNQPQHF. The chain couples TRBV7-9 to TRBJ1-5, with 8 bases fitting TRBD1. The CDR3 has 15 residues. Germline-derived CDR1 and CDR2 are SEHNR and FQNEAQ (reference sequence). Trimming took 2 bases from V and 2 from J; bases not matched to a gene: 2.

The V and J genes are TRBV7-2 and TRBJ1-1; tentative D call: TRBD1 (6 bases). V was pared by 5 bases and J by 7 bases, with 20 bases between. This CDR3 has 15 residues. Germline V lookup: CDR1 SGHTA, CDR2 FQGNSA. CDR3 nucleotide sequence: TGTGCCAGCAGCCCAGAGACGGGGGCCTTAGGTGAAGCTTTCTTT. Its translation: CASSPETGALGEAFF.

J is TRBJ2-1 and V is TRBV9; D is unclear. This CDR3 is 11 amino acids long. V lost 5 bases, J lost 8 bases, and 8 bases lay in between. Germline V gene sequence: CDR1 SGDLS, CDR2 YYNGEE. In DNA form, the CDR3 reads TGTGCCAGCAGAAGATTGGATGAGCAGTTCTTC. Protein: CASRRLDEQFF.

This clone has a handful of counts. The chain is built from TRBV27 and TRBJ2-7; tentatively, D is TRBD1 (7 bases). Germline V gene lookup returns CDR1 MNHEY and CDR2 SMNVEV (reference sequence). The CDR3 consists of 17 residues. V was cut by 5 bases and J by 3 bases, with 23 bases left in between. CDR3 sequence reads: CASSPQGGLELHYEQYF. CDR3 nucleotide sequence: TGTGCCAGCAGTCCCCAGGGGGGCCTAGAGTTGCACTACGAGCAGTACTTC.